What follows are 24 T cell receptor beta chains derived from one specimen sequenced in a study of blood T cell repertoires in COVID-19. Data came from immunoSEQ multiplex PCR; TCRdb stores just in-frame clones and leaves some out. The data contain 200,000 or so clones, about 84% of them seen just once; the ten biggest clones take up 15% to 20%. The specimen sequenced was peripheral blood. The receptors derive from an older person with COVID-19, enrolled during active disease.

The chain recombines TRBV29-1 with TRBJ2-5, with a tentative D call TRBD1 (6 bases). V dropped 6 bases and J dropped 5 bases, with 22 bases sitting between them. The germline CDR1 and CDR2 sequences are SQVTM and ANQGSEA. The CDR3 covers 15 residues. The CDR3 sequence: CSVSRGNSAGETQYF. CDR3 sequence (DNA): TGCAGCGTCTCGAGGGGGAATTCGGCAGGGGAGACCCAGTACTTC.

The chain has TRBV11-3 and TRBJ2-5; TRBD2 matches 14 bases. Germline values: CDR1 SGHNT, CDR2 YENEEA. V dropped 5 bases and J dropped 2; count of bases not matched to a gene: 1. CDR3 length: 15 residues. Here the CDR3 DNA reads TGTGCCAGCAGCCGGACTAGCGGGGGGCAAGAGACCCAGTACTTC. Translating it yields CASSRTSGGQETQYF.

The chain employs TRBV7-8 and TRBJ1-1; 7 bases match TRBD1. Looked up from germline, CDR1 is SGHVS and CDR2 is FQNEAQ. Trimming removed 5 bases from V and 6 bases from J; junction bases left unmatched: 9. The CDR3 extends over 14 amino acids. This CDR3 reads CASSRVRGRAEAFF. The CDR3 DNA reads as TGTGCCAGCAGCCGAGTTAGGGGGCGGGCTGAAGCTTTCTTT. Filled out from reference TRBV7-8 and TRBJ1-1, the complete variable domain reads GAGVSQSPRYKVAKRGQDVALRCDPISGHVSLFWYQQALGQGPEFLTYFQNEAQLDKSGLPSDRFFAERPEGSVSTLKIQRTQQEDSAVYLCASSRVRGRAEAFFGQGTRLTVV.

The rearrangement uses TRBV7-2 and TRBJ2-7; unclear D gene. V lost 6 bases and J lost 5, with 8 bases in between. The CDR3 is made up of 11 amino acids. Per the germline V gene, CDR1 is SGHTA and CDR2 is FQGNSA. The CDR3 loop is CASRSFDEQYF. The CDR3 DNA reads as TGTGCCAGCAGGTCCTTTGACGAGCAGTACTTC.

The J gene is TRBJ2-1, the V gene TRBV27; TRBD2 aligns across 7 bases. Germline loops: CDR1 MNHEY, CDR2 SMNVEV (reference sequence). V was pared by 0 bases and J by 0 bases, with 2 bases of the junction left unmatched. CDR3 length: 16 amino acids. Here the CDR3 DNA reads TGTGCCAGCAGTTTATCCCGCGGGAGCTCCTACAATGAGCAGTTCTTC. This codes for CASSLSRGSSYNEQFF.

The V and J genes are TRBV9 and TRBJ1-4; D possibly corresponds to TRBD1 (5 bases). The CDR3 spans 15 residues. Germline lookup yields CDR1 SGDLS and CDR2 YYNGEE. Trimming left V 2 bases short and J 5 bases short, with 13 bases between. CDR3 coding DNA: TGTGCCAGCAGCGTGGCCCCCGGGGGAAATGAAAAACTGTTTTTT. Translating gives CASSVAPGGNEKLFF.

This clone occurred once. The chain recombines TRBV19 with TRBJ2-7, with 10 bases aligning to TRBD1. From germline, CDR1 is LNHDA and CDR2 SQIVND (reference sequence). The CDR3 has 15 amino acids. Trimming removed 6 bases from V and 7 bases from J; junction bases left unmatched: 12. CDR3 region: CASSKRRQGAGEQYF. CDR3 bases: TGTGCCAGTAGCAAAAGGAGACAGGGGGCGGGGGAGCAGTACTTC. The whole variable domain, filled in from reference TRBV19 and TRBJ2-7, reads DGGITQSPKYLFRKEGQNVTLSCEQNLNHDAMYWYRQDPGQGLRLIYYSQIVNDFQKGDIAEGYSVSREKKESFPLTVTSAQKNPTAFYLCASSKRRQGAGEQYFGPGTRLTVT.

This rearrangement joins TRBV6-4 to TRBJ2-1; D gene uncertain. Per germline, CDR1 MRHNA and CDR2 SNTAGT. V lost 2 bases and J lost 0, with 11 bases in between. The CDR3 sequence is 16 residues long. CDR3 DNA: TGTGCCAGCAGTGACCAACTGGTGAGCTCCTACAATGAGCAGTTCTTC. This gives the protein CASSDQLVSSYNEQFF.

The J gene is TRBJ2-1, the V gene TRBV11-2; 8 bases line up with TRBD2. After removal of 0 bases from V and 7 bases from J, the junction contained 5 bases not matched to a gene. Looked up from germline, CDR1 is SGHAT and CDR2 is FQNNGV. The CDR3 loop spans 15 amino acids. CDR3: CASSLDSGSPNEQFF. CDR3 nucleotide sequence: TGTGCCAGCAGCTTAGACAGCGGGAGTCCGAATGAGCAGTTCTTC. Drawing the rest from reference TRBV11-2 and TRBJ2-1, the complete variable domain is EAGVAQSPRYKIIEKRQSVAFWCNPISGHATLYWYQQILGQGPKLLIQFQNNGVVDDSQLPKDRFSAERLKGVDSTLKIQPAKLEDSAVYLCASSLDSGSPNEQFFGPGTRLTVL.

V and J are TRBV9 and TRBJ2-2; 8 positions agree with TRBD1. The germline V gene has CDR1 SGDLS and CDR2 YYNGEE. The CDR3 is 16 residues long. V lost 0 bases, J lost 1 base, and 2 bases stayed unmatched. The CDR3 DNA sequence: TGTGCCAGCAGCGTAGGTGGACAGGGGAACACCGGGGAGCTGTTTTTT. Its protein product is CASSVGGQGNTGELFF. Variable domain in full (rest from reference TRBV9 and TRBJ2-2): DSGVTQTPKHLITATGQRVTLRCSPRSGDLSVYWYQQSLDQGLQFLIQYYNGEERAKGNILERFSAQQFPDLHSELNLSSLELGDSALYFCASSVGGQGNTGELFFGEGSRLTVL.

The DNA for the CDR3 is TGTGCCAGTAGTATCTTTCCACAGGGCTCTGGGGCCAACGTCCTGACTTTC. Protein: CASSIFPQGSGANVLTF. This rearrangement joins TRBV19 to TRBJ2-6, with D tentatively TRBD1 (6 bases). The germline V and J ends were trimmed by 3 bases and 0 bases, with 12 bases remaining between them. Germline CDR1 LNHDA, CDR2 SQIVND (reference sequence). CDR3 length equals 17 residues.

The genes are TRBV4-1 and TRBJ2-7, with unresolved D. Germline lookup yields CDR1 MGHRA and CDR2 YSYEKL. CDR3 size: 15 residues. V lost 1 base, J lost 5 bases, and 15 bases lay in between. The CDR3: CASSQVSQILDEQYF. The CDR3, as DNA: TGCGCCAGCAGCCAAGTTTCACAGATTTTGGACGAGCAGTACTTC.

The gene calls are TRBV5-5 and TRBJ1-2, with unresolved D. CDR3 size: 14 residues. Trimming shortened V by 6 bases and J by 5 bases, and 17 bases separated the two germline ends. CDR1 is SGHKS, CDR2 YYEKEE, per germline (reference sequence). This CDR3 reads CASTGAEGGYGYTF. The CDR3 region has the DNA TGTGCCAGCACCGGTGCAGAGGGTGGGTATGGCTACACCTTC.

The chain links TRBV5-4 to TRBJ2-7; the match to TRBD2 covers 8 bases. This CDR3 contains 15 residues. V trimming: 7 bases; J trimming: 0 bases; junction bases outside the gene matches: 9. CDR1 SGHNT and CDR2 YYREEE come from the germline V gene (reference sequence). The CDR3 sequence is CASGRSGAYSYEQYF. The CDR3 DNA sequence: TGTGCCAGCGGACGTAGCGGGGCGTACTCCTACGAGCAGTACTTC.

The chain employs TRBV7-9 and TRBJ1-2; no reliable D call. The germline gives CDR1 SEHNR, CDR2 FQNEAQ (reference sequence). Between the trimmed V and J ends, which lost 4 bases and 4 bases, there was a span of 13 bases. CDR3 length: 14 residues. The CDR3 loop is CASSSLGGSYGYTF. CDR3 DNA sequence: TGTGCCAGCAGCTCCCTCGGTGGTTCCTATGGCTACACCTTC.

CDR3 in amino acids: CASSQDSIAESYNEQFF. CDR3 DNA sequence: TGCGCCAGCAGCCAAGACTCAATAGCGGAGTCCTACAATGAGCAGTTCTTC. The chain combines TRBV4-1 with TRBJ2-1; D is perhaps TRBD2 (6 bases). The CDR3 consists of 17 residues. V was shortened by 0 bases and J by 1 base, with 13 bases between the two germline ends. Germline CDR1 MGHRA, CDR2 YSYEKL.

The chain couples TRBV4-3 to TRBJ2-5; 9 bases are shared with TRBD1. CDR1 is LGHNA, CDR2 YSLEER, per germline. The CDR3 sequence is 17 residues long. Trimming took 4 bases from V and 4 from J; bases not matched to a gene: 13. The CDR3 reads CASSRHRTGDFVETQYF. CDR3 DNA: TGCGCCAGCAGCCGGCACAGGACAGGGGATTTTGTAGAGACCCAGTACTTC.

V and J are TRBV5-6 and TRBJ2-5; D possibly corresponds to TRBD2 (5 bases). This CDR3 is built from 15 residues. Germline V gene lookup returns CDR1 SGHDT and CDR2 YYEEEE. V lost 4 bases and J lost 4, with 17 bases in between. The CDR3 region is CASSPPMGSGETQYF. CDR3 nucleotides: TGTGCCAGCAGCCCCCCTATGGGCAGCGGAGAGACCCAGTACTTC.

The count of this clone is one. The rearrangement joins TRBV2 to TRBJ1-4; D ambiguous. Germline V gene data show CDR1 as SNHLY and CDR2 as FYNNEI. The V gene lost 3 bases and the J gene lost 0 bases, with 11 bases spanning the gap. The length of the CDR3 is 16 residues. Written as DNA, the CDR3 is TGTGCCAGCAGTGAGTTCCCCCCAGCAACTAATGAAAAACTGTTTTTT. Translating gives CASSEFPPATNEKLFF.

The chain uses TRBV19 and TRBJ1-5, with D hard to call. Trimming stripped 4 bases from V and 0 bases from J, with 10 bases between. CDR1 LNHDA and CDR2 SQIVND come from the germline V gene (reference sequence). CDR3 length: 15 amino acids. For the CDR3, the DNA is TGTGCCAGTAGTAACGTAGATTATAGCAATCAGCCCCAGCATTTT. It yields the protein CASSNVDYSNQPQHF.

CDR3 nucleotides: TGTGCCAGCAGCTTACAGGGAGCATACGAGCAGTACTTC. This translates into CASSLQGAYEQYF. This chain uses TRBV5-4 with TRBJ2-7; D may be TRBD1 (6 bases). The V and J ends lost 2 bases and 4 bases respectively, with 10 bases between them. The CDR3 runs to 13 residues. The germline CDR1 and CDR2 sequences are SGHNT and YYREEE (reference sequence).

The V call is TRBV28, the J call TRBJ1-4; TRBD1 agrees at 7 bases. Per germline, CDR1 MDHEN and CDR2 SYDVKM. V lost 5 bases, J lost 4 bases, and 4 bases stayed unmatched. This CDR3 is built from 14 residues. Written as DNA, the CDR3 is TGTGCCAGCAGTCGACAGGGCGTTAATGAAAAACTGTTTTTT. Translation: CASSRQGVNEKLFF.

The V and J genes are TRBV15 and TRBJ1-3; D is unresolved. The CDR3 contains 15 residues. The V gene's germline CDR1 is LNHNV and CDR2 YYDKDF (reference sequence). The V end was cut by 1 base, the J end by 4 bases, with 11 bases between. In DNA form, the CDR3 reads TGTGCCACCAGCAGAGGTGCCGGACTGGGAAACACCATATATTTT. Its protein is CATSRGAGLGNTIYF.

The V call is TRBV6-6, the J call TRBJ1-1; TRBD1 aligns across 7 bases. The CDR3 runs to 15 residues. Germline CDR1 is MNHNY and CDR2 is SVGAGI (reference sequence). Germline trimming cut 2 bases from V and 7 bases from J; bases unmatched to any gene: 10. CDR3 sequence (DNA): TGTGCCAGCAGTTACCTGGCAGGGGGGTCGAGTGAAGCTTTCTTT. Encoded protein: CASSYLAGGSSEAFF.